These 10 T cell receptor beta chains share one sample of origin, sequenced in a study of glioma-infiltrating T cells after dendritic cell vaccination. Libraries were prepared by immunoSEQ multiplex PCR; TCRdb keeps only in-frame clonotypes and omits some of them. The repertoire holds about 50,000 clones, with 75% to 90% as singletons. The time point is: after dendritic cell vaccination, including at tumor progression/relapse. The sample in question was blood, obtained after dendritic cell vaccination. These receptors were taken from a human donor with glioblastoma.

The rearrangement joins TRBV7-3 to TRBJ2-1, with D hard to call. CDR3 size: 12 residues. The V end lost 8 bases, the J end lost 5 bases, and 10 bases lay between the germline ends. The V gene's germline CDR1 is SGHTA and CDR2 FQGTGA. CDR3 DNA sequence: TGTGCCAGCGCGATTGACAACAATGAGCAGTTCTTC. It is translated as CASAIDNNEQFF.

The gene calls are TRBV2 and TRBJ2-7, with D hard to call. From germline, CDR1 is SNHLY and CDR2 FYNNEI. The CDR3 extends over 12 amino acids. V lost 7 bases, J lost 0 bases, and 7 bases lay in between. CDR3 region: CASTRSSYEQYF. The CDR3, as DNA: TGTGCCAGCACGAGGAGCTCCTACGAGCAGTACTTC. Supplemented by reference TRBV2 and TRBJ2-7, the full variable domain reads EPEVTQTPSHQVTQMGQEVILRCVPISNHLYFYWYRQILGQKVEFLVSFYNNEISEKSEIFDDQFSVERPDGSNFTLKIRSTKLEDSAMYFCASTRSSYEQYFGPGTRLTVT.

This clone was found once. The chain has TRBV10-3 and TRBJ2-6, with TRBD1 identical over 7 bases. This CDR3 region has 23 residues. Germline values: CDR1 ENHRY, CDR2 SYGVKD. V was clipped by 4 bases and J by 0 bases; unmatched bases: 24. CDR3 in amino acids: CAISGYYHDRDTSHGSGANVLTF. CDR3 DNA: TGTGCCATCAGTGGCTATTATCACGACAGGGATACCTCTCACGGCTCTGGGGCCAACGTCCTGACTTTC.

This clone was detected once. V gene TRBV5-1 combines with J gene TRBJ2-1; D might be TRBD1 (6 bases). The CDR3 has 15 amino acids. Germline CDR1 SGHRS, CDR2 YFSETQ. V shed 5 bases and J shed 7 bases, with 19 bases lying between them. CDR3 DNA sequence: TGCGCCAGCAGAGACGGTACAGGGATTGGGAATGAGCAGTTCTTC. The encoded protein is CASRDGTGIGNEQFF.

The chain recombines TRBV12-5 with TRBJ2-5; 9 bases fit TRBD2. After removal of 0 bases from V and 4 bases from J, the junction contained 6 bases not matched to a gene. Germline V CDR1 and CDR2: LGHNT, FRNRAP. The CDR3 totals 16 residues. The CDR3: CASGLVRAGGIETQYF. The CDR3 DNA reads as TGTGCTAGTGGTTTGGTACGAGCGGGAGGTATAGAGACCCAGTACTTC.

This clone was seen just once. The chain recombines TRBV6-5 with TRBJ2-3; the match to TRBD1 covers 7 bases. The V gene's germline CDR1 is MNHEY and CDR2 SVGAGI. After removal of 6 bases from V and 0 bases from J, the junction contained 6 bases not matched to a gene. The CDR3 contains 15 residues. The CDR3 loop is CASRPNRGSTDTQYF. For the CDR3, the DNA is TGTGCCAGCAGGCCAAACAGGGGCAGCACAGATACGCAGTATTTT.

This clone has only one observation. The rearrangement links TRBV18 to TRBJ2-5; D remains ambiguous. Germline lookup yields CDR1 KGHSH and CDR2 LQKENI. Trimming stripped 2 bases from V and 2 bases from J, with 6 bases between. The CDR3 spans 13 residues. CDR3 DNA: TGTGCCAGCTCACCAAGCTCTCAAGAGACCCAGTACTTC. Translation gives CASSPSSQETQYF.

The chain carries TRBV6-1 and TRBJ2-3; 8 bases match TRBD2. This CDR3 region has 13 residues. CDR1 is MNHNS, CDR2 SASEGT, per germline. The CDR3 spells CTHKAGATDTQYF. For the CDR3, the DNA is TGTACGCACAAAGCGGGAGCCACAGATACGCAGTATTTT.

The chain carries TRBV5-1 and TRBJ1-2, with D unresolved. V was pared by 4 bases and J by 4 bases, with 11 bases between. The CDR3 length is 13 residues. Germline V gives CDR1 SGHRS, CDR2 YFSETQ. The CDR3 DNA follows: TGCGCCAGCAGCGCGGAAGGATTCTATGGCTACACCTTC. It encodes CASSAEGFYGYTF.

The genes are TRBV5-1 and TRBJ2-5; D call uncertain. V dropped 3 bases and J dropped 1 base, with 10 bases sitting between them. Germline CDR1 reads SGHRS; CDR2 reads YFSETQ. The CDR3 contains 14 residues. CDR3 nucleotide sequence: TGCGCCAGCAGCTCGTATCGGGTCCAAGAGACCCAGTACTTC. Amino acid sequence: CASSSYRVQETQYF.